The following is a T cell receptor beta chain sequence with its context. In the same sample, other DNA sequences code for this CDR3. Original methodology: Quantification of nucleated cells was approximated via reference gene primer amplification. Sequenced by immunoSEQ multiplex PCR; TCRdb stores in-frame clones only, minus some. V and J calls and clone size follow that table, whereas D and trimming were derived from the DNA. The sample records around 300,000 clones, 86% being singletons. These data are taken from a study of blood T cell repertoires in COVID-19. The Seattle site enrolled patients during active infection and followed them longitudinally. In germline, CDR1 is KGHSH, CDR2 LQKENI. V shed 0 bases and J shed 4 bases, with 12 bases lying between them. The CDR3 is 16 residues long.

Sequenced input: peripheral blood. The chain recombines TRBV18 with TRBJ2-2, with a possible D match to TRBD1 (7 bases). This receptor was obtained from a woman in her sixties or seventies with COVID-19, enrolled during active disease. CDR3 region: CASSPPNRGGTGELFF. The CDR3 coding sequence is TGTGCCAGCTCACCACCGAACAGGGGAGGCACCGGGGAGCTGTTTTTT.